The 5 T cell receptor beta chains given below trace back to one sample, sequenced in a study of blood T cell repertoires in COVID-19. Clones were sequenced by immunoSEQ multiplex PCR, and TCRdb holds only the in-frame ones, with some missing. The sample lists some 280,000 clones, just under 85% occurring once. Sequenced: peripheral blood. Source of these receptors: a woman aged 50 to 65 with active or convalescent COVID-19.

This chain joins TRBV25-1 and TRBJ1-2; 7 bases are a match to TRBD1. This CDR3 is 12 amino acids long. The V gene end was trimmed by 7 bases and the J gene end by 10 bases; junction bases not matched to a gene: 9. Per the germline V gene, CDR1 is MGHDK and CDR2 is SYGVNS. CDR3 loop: CASTSYRGDYTF. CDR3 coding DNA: TGTGCCAGCACCTCCTACAGGGGAGACTACACCTTC.

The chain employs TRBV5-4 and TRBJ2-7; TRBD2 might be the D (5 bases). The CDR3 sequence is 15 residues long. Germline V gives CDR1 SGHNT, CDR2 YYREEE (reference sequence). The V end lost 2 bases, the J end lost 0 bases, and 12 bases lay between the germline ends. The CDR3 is CASSFGGPSSYEQYF. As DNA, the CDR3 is TGTGCCAGCAGCTTTGGCGGGCCTAGCTCCTACGAGCAGTACTTC.

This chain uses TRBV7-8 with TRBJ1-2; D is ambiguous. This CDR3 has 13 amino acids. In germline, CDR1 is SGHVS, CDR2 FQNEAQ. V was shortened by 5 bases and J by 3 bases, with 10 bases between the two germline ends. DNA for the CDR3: TGTGCCAGCAGCCTTGAGGTGGACTATGGCTACACCTTC. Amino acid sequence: CASSLEVDYGYTF.

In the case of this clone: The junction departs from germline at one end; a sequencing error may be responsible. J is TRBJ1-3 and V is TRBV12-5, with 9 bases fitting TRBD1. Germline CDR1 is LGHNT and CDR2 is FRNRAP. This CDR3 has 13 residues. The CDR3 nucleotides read TGTGCTAGTGGTTTGACCGCCTGGACAGGGGAGATTTTT. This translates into CASGLTAWTGEIF.

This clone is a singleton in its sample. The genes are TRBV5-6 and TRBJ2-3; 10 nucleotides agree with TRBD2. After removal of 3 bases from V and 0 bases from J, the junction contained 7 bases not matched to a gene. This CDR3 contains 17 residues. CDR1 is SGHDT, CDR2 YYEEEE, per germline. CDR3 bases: TGTGCCAGCAGCTCATCGCTAGCGGGAGATAGCACAGATACGCAGTATTTT. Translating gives CASSSSLAGDSTDTQYF.